This T cell receptor beta chain came from a study of beta chain features in type 1 diabetes. Whole-study findings and limits: Using cDNA template may skew counts toward highly expressing activated cells. Any role of HLA type in TCRB rearrangement remained unresolved here.

Remarks on this clone: Its cognate antigen is unknown.

CD45RO/CCR7/CD25/CD127/CD95/CD27 separated CD4+ naive, central memory, regulatory and stem cell-like memory cells by sorting. The whole isolated RNA underwent reverse transcription, so sequencing captured expressed TCRB transcripts. The average read count of naive, central memory and regulatory T cell samples was some 3.9 million. Generated by immunoSEQ multiplex PCR, the TCRdb table keeps only in-frame clones and is missing some. The sample holds about 410,000 clones, about 15% seen once. The specimen was naive CD4+ T cells from blood. The sequence was collected from a man younger than 45 in good health.

The CDR3 protein is CASSGGHTDTQYF. DNA for the CDR3: TGTGCCAGCAGCGGTGGACACACAGATACGCAGTATTTT. The J gene is TRBJ2-3, the V gene TRBV9, with D possibly TRBD1 on 5 matching bases. Germline values: CDR1 SGDLS, CDR2 YYNGEE. V was pared by 3 bases and J by 2 bases, with 7 bases between. CDR3 length: 13 residues.